Below are 20 T cell receptor beta chains sequenced from a single sample in a study of vaccination and CD4 T cells after COVID-19. No antigen is known for these receptors. The Oncomine TCR Beta short-read assay was what sequenced the DNA obtained from cultured CD4+ T cells. TCRdb redid the calling of the PCR reads with MiXCR, one entry per CDR3 protein. Among about 7,600 distinct CDR3 sequences, approximately 49% were seen once, and the ten largest hold under 25%. Described treatment: roughly nine-day PBMC culture with coronavirus spike peptide pools or control peptides (ViraFEST assay). Pre-COVID-19 pandemic sampling (2011-2018) yielded the unexposed donor's CD4+ T cells. Sequenced: CD4+ T cells from blood, cultured in vitro. These receptors all stem from a human donor in good health.

CDR3 amino acids: CASSITNSPLHF. In DNA form, the CDR3 reads TGTGCCAGCAGCATTACCAATTCACCCCTCCACTTT. This rearrangement joins TRBV5-3 to TRBJ1-6; D is unresolved. TRBV5-3 has ORF status, its function being uncertain. CDR3 size: 12 residues. V lost 8 bases and J 7 bases, leaving 10 bases between the germline ends.

The rearrangement uses TRBV20-1 and TRBJ2-4; possible D gene TRBD1, 5 bases. Trimming cost V 7 bases and J 8 bases, with 15 bases left between them. Germline loops: CDR1 DFQATT, CDR2 SNEGSKA (reference sequence). This CDR3 comprises 12 residues. CDR3 sequence reads: CSGKGQWDIQYF. The CDR3 DNA sequence: TGCAGTGGAAAGGGGCAGTGGGACATTCAGTACTTC.

The genes are TRBV6-5 and TRBJ1-2; the D is unclear. This CDR3 has 14 amino acids. The V and J ends lost 4 bases and 5 bases respectively, with 14 bases between them. Germline lookup yields CDR1 MNHEY and CDR2 SVGAGI. The CDR3 reads CASSSTGLRYGYTF. In DNA form, the CDR3 reads TGTGCCAGCAGTTCCACCGGCCTGCGGTATGGCTACACCTTC.

This clonotype was counted only a few times. The chain carries TRBV7-2 and TRBJ1-5, with 7 bases aligning to TRBD1. The J segment lost 1 base and the V segment lost 7 bases, leaving 7 bases of the junction unmatched. CDR1 is SGHTA, CDR2 FQGNSA, per germline. This CDR3 is built from 15 residues. CDR3 DNA: TGTGCCAGCAAACCGACAGGGACCAGCAATCAGCCCCAGCATTTT. Amino acids: CASKPTGTSNQPQHF. The full variable domain, with the rest looked up from reference TRBV7-2 and TRBJ1-5, is GAGVSQSPSNKVTEKGKDVELRCDPISGHTALYWYRQSLGQGLEFLIYFQGNSAPDKSGLPSDRFSAERTGGSVSTLTIQRTQQEDSAVYLCASKPTGTSNQPQHFGDGTRLSIL.

This clonotype was seen a handful of times. V is TRBV11-2 and J is TRBJ1-1; D is perhaps TRBD1 (6 bases). The CDR3 is made up of 14 amino acids. Trimming removed 5 bases at V and 11 bases at J, with 21 bases between. Germline loops: CDR1 SGHAT, CDR2 FQNNGV. The CDR3 region is CASSPLREMTGAFF. The CDR3 bases are TGTGCCAGCAGCCCCCTTCGGGAAATGACAGGTGCTTTCTTT.

The chain recombines TRBV6-1 with TRBJ2-3; possible D gene TRBD1, 6 bases. Germline-derived CDR1 and CDR2 are MNHNS and SASEGT. There are 17 residues in the CDR3. V gave up 10 bases and J gave up 0 bases, with 23 bases separating them. The chain's CDR3 is CATTLGARPISTDTQYF. The DNA for the CDR3 is TGTGCCACCACACTGGGGGCCAGGCCGATAAGCACAGATACGCAGTATTTT.

In its sample, this clonotype was seen once. The chain uses TRBV27 and TRBJ2-7, with D perhaps matching TRBD2 (6 bases). Germline values: CDR1 MNHEY, CDR2 SMNVEV (reference sequence). The CDR3 sequence is 14 residues long. V dropped 4 bases and J dropped 3 bases, with 13 bases sitting between them. The CDR3 region is CASSSLYGSYEQYF. In DNA form, the CDR3 reads TGTGCCAGCAGTTCACTCTACGGGAGCTACGAGCAGTACTTC.

The rearrangement links TRBV7-2 to TRBJ2-7, with a tentative D call TRBD1 (6 bases). Between the trimmed V and J ends, which lost 1 base and 2 bases, there was a span of 15 bases. Germline CDR1 is SGHTA and CDR2 is FQGNSA. This CDR3 comprises 16 residues. The DNA for the CDR3 is TGTGCCAGCAGCTTAGAGGGGGTCGACTATGCCTACGAGCAGTACTTC. As protein: CASSLEGVDYAYEQYF.

This rearrangement joins TRBV15 to TRBJ2-7; D gene unclear. V was clipped by 0 bases and J by 2 bases, with 8 bases between them. Germline-derived CDR1 and CDR2 are LNHNV and YYDKDF (reference sequence). There are 14 residues in the CDR3. For the CDR3, the DNA is TGTGCCACCAGCAGAGATCCGGCAGCCTACGAGCAGTACTTC. Translation: CATSRDPAAYEQYF.

This clonotype has more than one count but fewer than ten. J is TRBJ1-5 and V is TRBV7-8, with TRBD1 as a possible D gene (6 bases). Trimming shortened V by 3 bases and J by 5 bases, and 14 bases separated the two germline ends. The CDR3 contains 15 residues. Germline V gives CDR1 SGHVS, CDR2 FQNEAQ. In nucleotides, the CDR3 is TGTGCCAGCAGCTTCCGGGACACTGTAGATCAGCCCCAGCATTTT. Translating gives CASSFRDTVDQPQHF.

The V gene is TRBV10-3, the J gene TRBJ2-7; possibly TRBD1 for D (6 bases). Trimming pared 3 bases from V and 5 bases from J, leaving 14 bases between. This CDR3 has 14 amino acids. CDR1 and CDR2 (germline): ENHRY, SYGVKD. The CDR3 region is CAISDIQGVNEQYF. The DNA of the CDR3 is TGTGCCATCAGTGATATACAGGGAGTTAACGAGCAGTACTTC.

There are a few counts of this clonotype. The chain combines TRBV19 with TRBJ1-6, with D hard to call. The CDR3 spans 12 residues. V gave up 5 bases and J gave up 5 bases, with 4 bases separating them. Germline V CDR1 and CDR2: LNHDA, SQIVND (reference sequence). The CDR3 DNA follows: TGTGCCAGTAGTTGGGATAATTCACCCCTCCACTTT. The encoded protein is CASSWDNSPLHF.

Only a few counts were recorded for this clonotype. The chain links TRBV7-6 to TRBJ2-2, with TRBD2 matching 8 bases. V was clipped by 1 base and J by 6 bases; unmatched bases: 1. The CDR3 contains 14 residues. The V gene's germline CDR1 is SGHVS and CDR2 FNYEAQ. The CDR3, as DNA: TGTGCCAGCAGCTTAGTAGCGGGGCCCGGGGAGCTGTTTTTT. Protein: CASSLVAGPGELFF.

The CDR3 protein is CASSQLAGGGTGELFF. The DNA of the CDR3 is TGTGCCAGCAGCCAACTAGCGGGGGGCGGCACCGGGGAGCTGTTTTTT. V is TRBV7-2 and J is TRBJ2-2; 12 positions match TRBD2. Germline V gene data show CDR1 as SGHTA and CDR2 as FQGNSA. The CDR3 sequence is 16 residues long. V lost 5 bases to trimming and J lost 4 bases; unmatched junction nucleotides: 5. Supplemented by reference TRBV7-2 and TRBJ2-2, the full variable domain reads GAGVSQSPSNKVTEKGKDVELRCDPISGHTALYWYRQSLGQGLEFLIYFQGNSAPDKSGLPSDRFSAERTGGSVSTLTIQRTQQEDSAVYLCASSQLAGGGTGELFFGEGSRLTVL.

The chain is built from TRBV11-2 and TRBJ1-2; 8 bases are shared with TRBD1. CDR1 is SGHAT and CDR2 is FQNNGV in the germline V gene. The CDR3 totals 15 residues. Trimming took 5 bases from V and 5 from J; bases not matched to a gene: 10. Here the CDR3 reads CASSPRTGIRYGYTF. The CDR3 bases are TGTGCCAGCAGCCCTAGGACAGGGATCCGGTATGGCTACACCTTC.

The chain employs TRBV10-3 and TRBJ2-7; 10 nucleotides agree with TRBD1. The V segment lost 6 bases and the J segment 4 bases; nucleotides outside the gene matches: 12. Germline V gives CDR1 ENHRY, CDR2 SYGVKD. The CDR3 sequence is 16 residues long. CDR3 amino acids: CAIRPRQGAQGYEQYF. The DNA for the CDR3 is TGTGCCATCAGACCACGACAGGGGGCGCAAGGGTACGAGCAGTACTTC.

The chain has TRBV29-1 and TRBJ1-1, with D tentatively TRBD1 (5 bases). V shed 4 bases and J shed 5 bases, with 23 bases lying between them. Germline V gene lookup returns CDR1 SQVTM and CDR2 ANQGSEA. CDR3 length equals 16 residues. CDR3 sequence: CSVVPRVTPGMTEAFF. In nucleotides, the CDR3 is TGCAGCGTTGTCCCGCGAGTAACGCCAGGGATGACTGAAGCTTTCTTT. Supplemented by reference TRBV29-1 and TRBJ1-1, the full variable domain reads SAVISQKPSRDICQRGTSLTIQCQVDSQVTMMFWYRQQPGQSLTLIATANQGSEATYESGFVIDKFPISRPNLTFSTLTVSNMSPEDSSIYLCSVVPRVTPGMTEAFFGQGTRLTVV.

A few counts support this clonotype. This sequence joins TRBV24-1 and TRBJ2-1; TRBD2 aligns across 8 bases. The CDR3 length is 16 residues. Germline CDR1 is KGHDR and CDR2 is SFDVKD. Trimming at V came to 0 bases and at J to 9 bases, leaving 9 bases not matched to a gene. The CDR3 spells CATSDLNGGGLGEQFF. CDR3 nucleotides: TGTGCCACCAGTGATTTGAACGGGGGGGGCCTGGGTGAGCAGTTCTTC.

There are a few counts of this clonotype. V usage is TRBV10-3 and J usage is TRBJ2-3; D possibly matches TRBD1 or TRBD2 (6 bases each). V was shortened by 2 bases and J by 2 bases, with 17 bases between the two germline ends. The CDR3 contains 17 residues. The germline V gene encodes CDR1 ENHRY and CDR2 SYGVKD. The CDR3 loop is CAISEAPGASPTDTQYF. Here the CDR3 DNA reads TGTGCCATCAGTGAGGCCCCGGGGGCGAGCCCCACAGATACGCAGTATTTT.

This chain joins TRBV4-1 and TRBJ2-5; TRBD2 might be the D (6 bases). The CDR3 is 15 amino acids. From germline, CDR1 is MGHRA and CDR2 YSYEKL. V was cut by 2 bases and J by 2 bases, with 12 bases left in between. The chain's CDR3 is CASSQRPGLQETQYF. The CDR3 region has the DNA TGCGCCAGCAGCCAACGACCGGGACTTCAAGAGACCCAGTACTTC.